This paragraph covers one T cell receptor beta chain sequence. Its antigen is as yet unknown. The data belong to a study of T cells after yellow fever vaccination. Study-level background: Fractions low in cell number were prepared with SMART-Seq v4 Ultra Low Input.

Germline CDR1 reads MNHNS; CDR2 reads SASEGT. Germline trimming cut 6 bases from V and 0 bases from J; bases unmatched to any gene: 8. The CDR3 is 16 residues long. One entry per CDR3 protein results from TCRdb running MiXCR on the 5' RACE reads. Here the sample spans hundreds of thousands of distinct CDR3 sequences, more than 9% being singletons. Study-level results: A small proportion of clonotypes was detected in both the CD4 and CD8 compartments. After the booster, roughly 96% of CD4 and approximately 87% of CD8 primary-response clones were re-detected.

The J gene is TRBJ2-3, the V gene TRBV6-1; 8 bases align to TRBD1. This TCR was sampled from a man under 40 who received the YFV17D yellow fever vaccine. The sample here was PBMCs, taken on the day of the yellow fever booster vaccination. The CDR3 region is CASSPIRTGSTDTQYF. The DNA of the CDR3 is TGTGCCAGCAGCCCTATCAGGACAGGGAGCACAGATACGCAGTATTTT.